The rows below give T cell receptor beta chains drawn from one sample of a study of T cells in Graves' hyperthyroidism and ophthalmopathy. TCRdb processed the multiplex PCR reads anew with MiXCR; each CDR3 protein has one entry. This sample has approximately 600,000 distinct CDR3 sequences, with around 15% found just once. The source material was blood. These receptors originate from a woman aged 30 to 39 with Graves' hyperthyroidism. Both conserved end residues are part of each CDR3. A D gene is named only where the DNA matches it firmly. Expanded clones get a size class; other rows say once, few or many, or leave the size out.

>TRBJ1-2|TRBV5-1|few|.
CASSSVGVSYGYTF
TGCGCCAGCAGCTCGGTGGGCGTTAGCTATGGCTACACCTTC
>TRBJ2-7|TRBV27|many|.
CASSFRAGYYEQYF
TGTGCCAGCAGTTTCCGTGCGGGATACTACGAGCAGTACTTC
>TRBJ2-4|TRBV7-8|few|.
CASSLDPSIQYF
TGTGCCAGCAGCTTAGATCCCAGCATTCAGTACTTC
>TRBJ2-7|TRBV27|many|.
CASGIYEQYF
TGTGCCAGCGGCATCTACGAGCAGTACTTC
>TRBJ2-7|TRBV11-2|many|.
CASRTSEDWTYEQYF
TGTGCCAGCCGAACGTCGGAGGACTGGACCTACGAGCAGTACTTC
>TRBJ1-2|TRBV6-5|many|TRBD1
CASSYSKGARGYTF
TGTGCCAGCAGTTACTCGAAGGGGGCCCGCGGCTACACCTTC
>TRBJ2-7|TRBV5-5|.|.
CASSETGPYEQYF
TGTGCCAGCAGCGAGACAGGTCCCTACGAGCAGTACTTC
>TRBJ2-1|TRBV30|many|.
CAWKPGPYNEQFF
TGTGCCTGGAAGCCCGGTCCCTACAATGAGCAGTTCTTC
>TRBJ1-2|TRBV2|many|.
CASSEDDLRNGYTF
TGTGCCAGCAGTGAAGATGACCTGAGGAATGGCTACACCTTC
>TRBJ2-5|TRBV6-1|many|.
CASMGQGWETQYF
TGTGCCAGCATGGGCCAGGGGTGGGAGACCCAGTACTTC
>TRBJ1-2|TRBV3-1|many|.
CASSHTAGSYGYTF
TGTGCCAGCAGCCATACGGCGGGCAGTTATGGCTACACCTTC
>TRBJ1-6|TRBV28|many|.
CASSSGGVPPLHF
TGTGCCAGCAGTTCGGGCGGGGTGCCACCCCTCCACTTT
>TRBJ1-3|TRBV4-1|few|.
CASSQDGGASGNTIYF
TGCGCCAGCAGCCAAGATGGGGGGGCGTCGGGAAACACCATATATTTT
>TRBJ1-2|TRBV10-3|.|.
CAISESIYGYTF
TGTGCCATCAGTGAGTCCATTTATGGCTACACCTTC
>TRBJ1-3|TRBV5-8|.|.
CASSQYRTDSGNTIYF
TGTGCCAGCAGCCAATATAGGACAGACTCTGGAAACACCATATATTTT
>TRBJ2-1|TRBV6-1|many|TRBD2
CASSGRLAGGQNEQFF
TGTGCCAGCAGTGGTAGGCTAGCGGGAGGGCAGAATGAGCAGTTCTTC
>TRBJ2-3|TRBV11-2|many|TRBD2
CASSGTSGRDTQYF
TGTGCCAGCAGCGGGACTAGCGGGAGGGATACGCAGTATTTT
>TRBJ2-7|TRBV9|.|.
CASSVGVYEQYF
TGTGCCAGCAGCGTAGGAGTGTACGAGCAGTACTTC
>TRBJ1-2|TRBV5-5|.|.
CASSHGVNVGFGGYTF
TGTGCCAGCAGCCATGGAGTCAATGTGGGGTTTGGTGGCTACACCTTC
>TRBJ2-7|TRBV12-3/TRBV12-4|many|.
CASSLRSVGEQYF
TGTGCCAGCAGTTTGAGGTCAGTTGGCGAGCAGTACTTC
>TRBJ2-7|TRBV3-1|.|TRBD2
CASSRASGRSYEQYF
TGTGCCAGCAGCCGGGCTAGCGGGAGGTCCTACGAGCAGTACTTC
>TRBJ1-6|TRBV28|.|TRBD1
CASSFTGGDSPLHF
TGTGCCAGCAGTTTCACAGGGGGCGACTCACCCCTCCACTTT
>TRBJ1-5|TRBV27|many|.
CASSSQGYNQPQHF
TGTGCCAGCAGTTCACAGGGTTACAATCAGCCCCAGCATTTT
>TRBJ2-6|TRBV18|many|TRBD1
CASRGTVSGANVLTF
TGTGCCAGCCGAGGGACAGTCTCTGGGGCCAACGTCCTGACTTTC
>TRBJ2-2|TRBV6-1|many|.
CASSELGTVNTGELFF
TGTGCCAGCAGTGAGCTCGGGACGGTGAACACCGGGGAGCTGTTTTTT
>TRBJ2-5|TRBV7-2|many|TRBD2
CASSPRLAGGRKETQYF
TGTGCCAGCAGCCCTCGGCTAGCGGGAGGTAGAAAAGAGACCCAGTACTTC
>TRBJ1-1|TRBV29-1|many|.
CSVPVLRGAGTEAFF
TGCAGCGTTCCCGTATTAAGGGGGGCTGGTACTGAAGCTTTCTTT
>TRBJ1-5|TRBV20-1|many|.
CSARYGNSNQPQHF
TGCAGTGCTAGATACGGAAATAGCAATCAGCCCCAGCATTTT
>TRBJ1-1|TRBV28|many|TRBD1
CASSLSSTGDTEAFF
TGTGCCAGCAGTTTATCCTCGACAGGGGATACTGAAGCTTTCTTT
>TRBJ2-7|TRBV3-1|few|.
CASSQDPDKTYEQYF
TGTGCCAGCAGCCAAGATCCCGACAAAACCTACGAGCAGTACTTC
>TRBJ2-5|TRBV10-3|.|TRBD1
CAIRPSIDRGIQETQYF
TGTGCCATCAGACCATCAATCGACAGGGGAATCCAAGAGACCCAGTACTTC
>TRBJ1-6|TRBV7-2|few|.
CASSLDKVGLSPLHF
TGTGCCAGCAGCTTAGATAAGGTCGGACTTTCACCCCTCCACTTT
>TRBJ2-5|TRBV9|many|TRBD2
CASSVDIGGRAETQYF
TGTGCCAGCAGCGTAGACATCGGCGGGAGGGCAGAGACCCAGTACTTC
>TRBJ1-1|TRBV2|many|.
CASSRVMNTEAFF
TGTGCCAGCAGTCGAGTAATGAACACTGAAGCTTTCTTT
>TRBJ2-3|TRBV6-4|.|.
CASSERVGDTQYF
TGTGCCAGCAGTGAGAGGGTGGGAGATACGCAGTATTTT
>TRBJ2-7|TRBV27|many|TRBD2
CASSLTPGLSYEQYF
TGTGCCAGCAGTTTGACTCCGGGACTATCCTACGAGCAGTACTTC
>TRBJ1-5|TRBV12-3/TRBV12-4|.|.
CASSPRGGSHQPQHF
TGTGCCAGCAGTCCCCGGGGTGGGTCCCATCAGCCCCAGCATTTT
>TRBJ1-4|TRBV7-3|few|.
CASSFWGASSNEKLFF
TGTGCCAGCAGCTTTTGGGGGGCCAGTTCTAATGAAAAACTGTTTTTT
>TRBJ2-5|TRBV6-2/TRBV6-3|many|TRBD1
CASSLGSTGRQETQYF
TGTGCCAGCAGTCTTGGATCGACAGGGCGGCAAGAGACCCAGTACTTC
>TRBJ1-2|TRBV29-1|few|TRBD1
CSVQGQGQYGYTF
TGCAGCGTCCAGGGACAGGGACAATATGGCTACACCTTC
>TRBJ2-7|TRBV11-2|many|.
CASSLSVTSSYEQYF
TGTGCCAGCAGCTTAAGCGTCACCTCCTCCTACGAGCAGTACTTC
>TRBJ1-2|TRBV3-1|.|.
CASSQESRGGFNYGYTF
TGTGCCAGCAGCCAAGAGTCGAGGGGGGGATTTAACTATGGCTACACCTTC
>TRBJ2-2|TRBV5-1|many|.
CASSTRTGELFF
TGCGCCAGCAGCACACGCACCGGGGAGCTGTTTTTT
>TRBJ2-1|TRBV20-1|many|TRBD2
CSARGGRLATDNEQFF
TGCAGTGCTAGAGGGGGGAGACTAGCGACGGACAATGAGCAGTTCTTC
>TRBJ2-3|TRBV29-1|.|.
CSAQVGDTQYF
TGCAGCGCACAGGTCGGTGATACGCAGTATTTT
>TRBJ1-6|TRBV11-2|many|.
CASSLVGYDNSPLHF
TGTGCCAGCAGCTTAGTAGGGTATGATAATTCACCCCTCCACTTT
>TRBJ2-7|TRBV7-9|few|.
CASSNRTRTEQYF
TGTGCCAGCAGCAACCGGACCCGTACCGAGCAGTACTTC
>TRBJ2-1|TRBV7-9|.|TRBD2
CASSSGLAGVEQFF
TGTGCCAGCAGCTCCGGACTAGCGGGAGTAGAGCAGTTCTTC
>TRBJ2-7|TRBV5-1|many|TRBD2
CASSFSAGESYEQYF
TGCGCCAGCAGCTTTTCAGCGGGAGAGTCCTACGAGCAGTACTTC
>TRBJ2-1|TRBV28|many|TRBD2
CASSPQREDYNEQFF
TGTGCCAGCAGTCCACAGCGGGAGGATTACAATGAGCAGTTCTTC
>TRBJ1-2|TRBV6-5|.|TRBD1
CASSYAGTVKDGYTF
TGTGCCAGCAGTTACGCCGGGACAGTAAAGGATGGCTACACCTTC
>TRBJ2-7|TRBV3-1|few|.
CASSQDSGLLYEQYF
TGTGCCAGCAGCCAAGACAGCGGGCTTCTCTACGAGCAGTACTTC
>TRBJ2-1|TRBV7-9|.|TRBD2
CASSLGSGRASEQFF
TGTGCCAGCAGCTTAGGTAGCGGGAGGGCCTCTGAGCAGTTCTTC
>TRBJ1-6|TRBV2|many|.
CASSEAKGALISLHF
TGTGCCAGCAGTGAAGCGAAGGGCGCATTGATCTCCCTCCACTTT
>TRBJ1-6|TRBV19|few|TRBD1
CASTHVSTGGGNSPLHF
TGTGCCAGTACCCACGTCTCTACAGGGGGCGGTAATTCACCCCTCCACTTT
>TRBJ2-7|TRBV7-2|many|.
CASSLTGGTGSGEQYF
TGTGCCAGCAGCTTAACGGGCGGAACAGGGAGTGGCGAGCAGTACTTC
>TRBJ2-2|TRBV7-7|.|.
CASSLETGKFNTGELFF
TGTGCTAGCAGCTTAGAAACCGGCAAGTTCAACACCGGGGAGCTGTTTTTT
>TRBJ2-6|TRBV5-6|many|.
CASSLGTSGANVLTF
TGTGCCAGCAGCTTGGGGACCTCTGGGGCCAACGTCCTGACTTTC